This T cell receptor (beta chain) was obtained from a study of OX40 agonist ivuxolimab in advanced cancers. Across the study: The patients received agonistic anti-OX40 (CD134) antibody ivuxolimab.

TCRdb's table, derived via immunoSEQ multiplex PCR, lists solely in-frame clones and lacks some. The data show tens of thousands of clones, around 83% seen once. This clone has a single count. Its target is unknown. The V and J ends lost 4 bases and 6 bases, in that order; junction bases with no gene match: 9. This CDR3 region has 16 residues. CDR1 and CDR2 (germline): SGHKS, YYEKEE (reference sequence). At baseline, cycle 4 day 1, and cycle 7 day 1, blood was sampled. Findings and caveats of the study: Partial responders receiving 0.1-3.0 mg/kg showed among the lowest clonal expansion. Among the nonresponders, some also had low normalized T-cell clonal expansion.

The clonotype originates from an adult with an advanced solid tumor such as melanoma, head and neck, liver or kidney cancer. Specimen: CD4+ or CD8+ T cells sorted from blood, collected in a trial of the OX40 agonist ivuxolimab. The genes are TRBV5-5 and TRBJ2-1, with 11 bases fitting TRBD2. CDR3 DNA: TGTGCCAGCAGCGGGTATAGCGGGGGGGCCAGCAATGAGCAGTTCTTC. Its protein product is CASSGYSGGASNEQFF.